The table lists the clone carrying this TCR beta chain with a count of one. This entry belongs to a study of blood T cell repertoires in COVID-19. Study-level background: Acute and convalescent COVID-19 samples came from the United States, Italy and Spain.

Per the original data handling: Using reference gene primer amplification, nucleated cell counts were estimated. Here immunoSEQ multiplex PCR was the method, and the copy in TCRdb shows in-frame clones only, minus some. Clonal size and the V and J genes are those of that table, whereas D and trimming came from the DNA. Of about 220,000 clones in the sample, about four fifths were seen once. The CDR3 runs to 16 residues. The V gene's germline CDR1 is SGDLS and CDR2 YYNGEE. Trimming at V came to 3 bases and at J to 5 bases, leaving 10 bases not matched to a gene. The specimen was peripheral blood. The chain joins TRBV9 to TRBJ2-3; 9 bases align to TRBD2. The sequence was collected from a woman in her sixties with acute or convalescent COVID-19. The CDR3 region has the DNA TGTGCCAGCAGCGCTGGGACTAGCTGGGGTTTAGATACGCAGTATTTT. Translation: CASSAGTSWGLDTQYF.